Listed below are T cell receptor beta chains from one sample, sequenced in a study of T cell repertoires in cytomegalovirus infection. No cognate antigen is known for these TCRs. TCRdb ran MiXCR on the reads and lists one entry per CDR3 protein. The sample holds some 940,000 distinct CDR3 sequences; approximately 33% are singletons and the top ten take 13%. Sequenced material: cultured CD8+ T cells from PBMCs, taken from culture after CMV antigen stimulation. The receptors here all came from a human donor in good health (CMV status not recorded). Some clones in this sample may be carry-over from other donors' samples. CDR3s include the opening cysteine and the closing phenylalanine or tryptophan. Fields, in order: clone size, V gene, D gene, J gene, CDR3 protein, CDR3 DNA. A D gene is named only where the DNA matches it firmly. Not all rows give a size; the values are once, few, many and, for expanded clones, a class.

.	TRBV6-5	.	TRBJ1-5	CASSYSMGYNQPQHF	TGTGCCAGCAGTTACTCGATGGGTTATAATCAGCCCCAGCATTTT
.	TRBV9	.	TRBJ1-1	CASSSRQYTEAFF	TGTGCCAGCAGCTCCCGACAGTACACTGAAGCTTTCTTT
once	TRBV7-9	.	TRBJ1-1	CASIPAGNTEAFF	TGTGCCAGCATCCCAGCCGGGAACACTGAAGCTTTCTTT
.	TRBV20-1	.	TRBJ2-7	CSARDLRDPSYEQYF	TGCAGTGCTAGAGATCTTCGGGACCCCAGTTACGAGCAGTACTTC
.	TRBV9	.	TRBJ1-3	CASSGRPGEERNTIYF	TGTGCCAGCAGCGGTAGGCCCGGGGAAGAGAGGAACACCATATATTTT
.	TRBV4-2	.	TRBJ2-7	CASSQDPTSSYEQYF	TGTGCCAGCAGCCAAGACCCTACGAGCTCCTACGAGCAGTACTTC
few	TRBV27	TRBD2	TRBJ2-3	CASSSLGAGGPVTQYF	TGTGCCAGCAGTTCCCTCGGGGCGGGGGGGCCGGTTACGCAGTATTTT
few	TRBV12-3/TRBV12-4	.	TRBJ2-3	CASSFGQDTSTDTQYF	TGTGCCAGCAGTTTTGGCCAGGATACTAGCACAGATACGCAGTATTTT
many	TRBV7-9	.	TRBJ2-2	CASSLYGGLNTGELFF	TGTGCCAGCAGCTTATACGGCGGGTTGAACACCGGGGAGCTGTTTTTT
many	TRBV7-2	.	TRBJ2-3	CASSLAGGAVNTQYF	TGTGCCAGCAGCTTAGCGGGGGGCGCCGTAAATACGCAGTATTTT
few	TRBV6-2/TRBV6-3	.	TRBJ2-1	CASSYSALMGEQFF	TGTGCCAGCAGTTACTCAGCGCTGATGGGTGAGCAGTTCTTC
few	TRBV7-6	TRBD2	TRBJ2-3	CAVSGTGSTDTQYF	TGTGCCGTCAGCGGGACTGGCTCCACAGATACGCAGTATTTT
.	TRBV6-5	TRBD2	TRBJ2-1	CASSFVAGGSSYNEQFF	TGTGCCAGCAGTTTCGTAGCGGGGGGGAGCTCCTACAATGAGCAGTTCTTC
few	TRBV20-1	.	TRBJ2-1	CSAKDYPGKNEQFF	TGCAGTGCCAAGGACTACCCGGGGAAGAATGAGCAGTTCTTC
few	TRBV28	TRBD1	TRBJ2-7	CASSISRDSSYEQYF	TGTGCCAGCAGTATCTCCCGGGACAGCTCCTACGAGCAGTACTTC
few	TRBV28	.	TRBJ2-3	CASSSSAADTQYF	TGTGCCAGCAGTTCCAGCGCCGCAGATACGCAGTATTTT
many	TRBV7-9	TRBD2	TRBJ2-1	CASSLESSGHNEQFF	TGTGCCAGCAGCTTAGAGTCTAGCGGGCACAATGAGCAGTTCTTC
.	TRBV9	TRBD1	TRBJ1-1	CASSVEGGAEAFF	TGTGCCAGCAGCGTAGAAGGGGGCGCCGAAGCTTTCTTT
few	TRBV7-2	TRBD2	TRBJ2-3	CASSPHLVAGITDTQYF	TGTGCCAGCAGCCCCCATTTGGTAGCGGGCATCACAGATACGCAGTATTTT
.	TRBV24-1	.	TRBJ2-1	CATSDFPKNEQFF	TGTGCCACCAGTGATTTCCCCAAGAATGAGCAGTTCTTC
.	TRBV6-5	TRBD1	TRBJ2-2	CASSYSLTGNTGELFF	TGTGCCAGCAGTTACTCCCTGACAGGGAATACCGGGGAGCTGTTTTTT
.	TRBV27	.	TRBJ1-5	CANQNFPGVDQPQHF	TGTGCCAACCAAAACTTTCCGGGGGTCGATCAGCCCCAGCATTTT
few	TRBV12-3/TRBV12-4	.	TRBJ1-2	CASSSLPGYTF	TGTGCCAGCAGTTCCCTCCCGGGCTACACCTTC
.	TRBV25-1	.	TRBJ2-7	CASSEFSGDPKQYF	TGTGCCAGCAGTGAATTTTCGGGGGATCCCAAGCAGTACTTC
.	TRBV19	.	TRBJ2-3	CATNGENTDTQYF	TGTGCCACCAACGGGGAGAACACAGATACGCAGTATTTT
few	TRBV7-6	.	TRBJ2-3	CASSLEALPAPDTQYF	TGTGCCAGCAGCTTAGAAGCCCTCCCGGCCCCAGATACGCAGTATTTT